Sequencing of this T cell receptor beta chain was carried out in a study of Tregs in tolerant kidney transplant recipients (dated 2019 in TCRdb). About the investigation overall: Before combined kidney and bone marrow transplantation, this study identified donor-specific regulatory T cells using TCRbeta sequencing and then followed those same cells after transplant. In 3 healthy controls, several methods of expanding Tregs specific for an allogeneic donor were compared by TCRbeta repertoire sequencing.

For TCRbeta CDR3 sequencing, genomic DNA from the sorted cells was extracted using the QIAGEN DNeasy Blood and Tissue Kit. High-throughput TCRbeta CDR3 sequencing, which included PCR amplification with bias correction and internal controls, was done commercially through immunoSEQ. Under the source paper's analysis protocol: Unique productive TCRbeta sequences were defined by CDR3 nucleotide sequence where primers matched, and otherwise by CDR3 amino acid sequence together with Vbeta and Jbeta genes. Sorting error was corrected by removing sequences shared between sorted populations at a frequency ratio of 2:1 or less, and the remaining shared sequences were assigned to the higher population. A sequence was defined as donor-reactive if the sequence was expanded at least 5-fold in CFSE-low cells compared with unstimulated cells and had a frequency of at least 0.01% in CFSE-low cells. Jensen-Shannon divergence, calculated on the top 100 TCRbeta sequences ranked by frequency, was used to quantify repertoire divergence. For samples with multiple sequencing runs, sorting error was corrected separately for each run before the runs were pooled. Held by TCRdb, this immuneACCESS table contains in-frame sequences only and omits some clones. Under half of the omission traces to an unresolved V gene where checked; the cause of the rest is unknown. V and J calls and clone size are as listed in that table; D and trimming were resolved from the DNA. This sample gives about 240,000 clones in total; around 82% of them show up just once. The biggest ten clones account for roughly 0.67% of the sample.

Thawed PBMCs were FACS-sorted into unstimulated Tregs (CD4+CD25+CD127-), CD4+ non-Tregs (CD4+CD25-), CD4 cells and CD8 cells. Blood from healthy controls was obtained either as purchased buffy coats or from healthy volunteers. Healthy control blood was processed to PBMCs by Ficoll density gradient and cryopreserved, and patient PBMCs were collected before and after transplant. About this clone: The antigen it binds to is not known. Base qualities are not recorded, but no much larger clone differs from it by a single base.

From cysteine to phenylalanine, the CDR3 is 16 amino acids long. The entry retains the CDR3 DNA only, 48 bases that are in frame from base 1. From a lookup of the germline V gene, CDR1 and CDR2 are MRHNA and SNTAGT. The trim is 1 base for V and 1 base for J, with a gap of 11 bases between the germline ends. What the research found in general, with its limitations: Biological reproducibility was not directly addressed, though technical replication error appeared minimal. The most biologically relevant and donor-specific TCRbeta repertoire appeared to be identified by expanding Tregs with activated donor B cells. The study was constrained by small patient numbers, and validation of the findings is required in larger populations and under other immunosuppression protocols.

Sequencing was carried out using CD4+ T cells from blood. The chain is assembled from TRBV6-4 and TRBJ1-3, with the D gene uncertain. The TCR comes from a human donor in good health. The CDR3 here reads CASSDFIATSGNTIYF. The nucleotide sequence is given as TGTGCCAGCAGTGACTTTATCGCCACTTCTGGAAACACCATATATTTT.